A selection of T cell receptor beta chains follows, all from one sample in a study of T cell responses to AZD1222 COVID-19 vaccine. Data came from immunoSEQ multiplex PCR; TCRdb stores just in-frame clones and leaves some out. The sample carries roughly 180,000 clones, 75% to 90% recorded once. Sequenced here: peripheral blood, sampled on day 0 of MenACWY control vaccination. The receptors were sampled from an adult in good health. The CDR3 runs from the conserved cysteine through the conserved F or W. Each record gives: clone size, D gene, V gene, J gene, CDR3 protein, CDR3 DNA. D genes are given only for firm matches. Size values are once, few and many counts, or a class for expanded clones, and some rows have none.

>-|-|TRBV3-1/TRBV3-2|TRBJ2-6
CASSNSGANVLTF
TGTGCCAGCAGCAACTCTGGGGCCAACGTCCTGACTTTC
>-|-|TRBV7-9|TRBJ2-4
CASSLVRGTVDIQYF
TGTGCCAGCAGCTTAGTTCGGGGAACAGTGGACATTCAGTACTTC
>-|-|TRBV7-3|TRBJ1-6
CASSAFGRGNSPLHF
TGTGCCAGCAGCGCCTTCGGCAGGGGTAATTCACCCCTCCACTTT
>-|TRBD1|TRBV5-5|TRBJ1-4
CASNSGQANEKLFF
TGTGCCAGCAACTCGGGACAGGCAAATGAAAAACTGTTTTTT
>-|-|TRBV28|TRBJ1-3
CASVEGTTNGNTIYF
TGTGCCAGTGTTGAAGGGACAACTAATGGAAACACCATATATTTT
>once|-|TRBV18|TRBJ1-5
CASSQGGDQPQHF
TGTGCCAGCTCCCAGGGAGGCGATCAGCCCCAGCATTTT
>-|-|TRBV19|TRBJ1-2
CASSSQGSGGYTF
TGTGCCAGTAGTTCGCAGGGAAGTGGTGGCTACACCTTC
>-|-|TRBV5-5|TRBJ2-5
CASSFPGEETQYF
TGTGCCAGCAGCTTTCCAGGTGAAGAGACCCAGTACTTC
>-|TRBD1|TRBV30|TRBJ1-1
CASSHRGLGTEAFF
TGTGCCTCGTCGCACAGGGGGCTCGGCACTGAAGCTTTCTTT
>-|TRBD1|TRBV11-3|TRBJ2-1
CASSLGVVGTGGFDEQFF
TGTGCCAGCAGCTTAGGAGTAGTTGGGACAGGGGGATTTGATGAGCAGTTCTTC
>-|-|TRBV7-3|TRBJ2-2
CASSPGLSNTGELFF
TGTGCCAGCAGCCCGGGACTCTCGAACACCGGGGAGCTGTTTTTT
>few|TRBD1|TRBV6-5|TRBJ2-7
CASSYAGQGKGEQYF
TGTGCCAGCAGTTACGCCGGACAGGGAAAAGGCGAGCAGTACTTC
>-|-|TRBV25-1|TRBJ1-2
CASSETPKGGGGYTF
TGTGCCAGCAGTGAAACTCCTAAGGGGGGTGGTGGCTACACCTTC
>-|TRBD1|TRBV6-5|TRBJ1-6
CASSLTGGSPLHF
TGTGCCAGCAGTTTGACAGGGGGTTCACCCCTCCACTTT
>-|-|TRBV6-5|TRBJ1-1
CASRRQYTEAFF
TGTGCCAGCAGACGACAGTACACTGAAGCTTTCTTT
>once|-|TRBV18|TRBJ1-4
CASSPGTPAKKLFF
TGTGCCAGCTCTCCCGGGACGCCGGCGAAAAAACTGTTTTTT
>once|-|TRBV28|TRBJ2-1
CASSWGGARRYNEQFF
TGTGCCAGCAGTTGGGGGGGGGCTAGAAGGTACAATGAGCAGTTCTTC
>-|-|TRBV30|TRBJ2-3
CAWSIRTGDTQYF
TGTGCCTGGAGTATCAGGACTGGAGATACGCAGTATTTT
>-|-|TRBV7-2|TRBJ2-1
CASSLAQPLNMIF
TGTGCCAGCAGCTTAGCACAGCCCCTGAACATGATCTTC
>-|-|TRBV7-6|TRBJ1-1
CASSQWDGTRNTEAFF
TGTGCCAGTTCGCAGTGGGACGGCACGAGGAACACTGAAGCTTTCTTT
>-|-|TRBV28|TRBJ2-7
CASSLNEGEQYF
TGTGCCAGCAGTTTAAATGAGGGCGAGCAGTACTTC
>-|TRBD2|TRBV28|TRBJ2-5
CASSLIPRDGTSQETQYF
TGTGCCAGCAGTTTAATCCCTCGGGACGGGACTAGCCAAGAGACCCAGTACTTC
>once|-|TRBV3-1/TRBV3-2|TRBJ2-7
CASSPRPGAMHYEQYF
TGTGCCAGCAGCCCCCGGCCGGGGGCAATGCACTACGAGCAGTACTTC
>-|-|TRBV19|TRBJ1-3
CASSTLTSGNTIYF
TGTGCCAGTAGTACACTTACCTCTGGAAACACCATATATTTT
>-|-|TRBV6-5|TRBJ1-2
CASSYDSPGRNYGYTF
TGTGCCAGCAGTTACGATTCTCCAGGGAGGAACTATGGCTACACCTTC
>once|TRBD2|TRBV13|TRBJ2-5
CASSPQRGTQETQYF
TGTGCCAGCAGCCCTCAGCGGGGCACACAAGAGACCCAGTACTTC
>-|TRBD2|TRBV7-2|TRBJ2-5
CASRQRGGLKTQYF
TGTGCCAGCAGACAGCGGGGGGGCCTGAAGACCCAGTACTTC
>-|TRBD2|TRBV9|TRBJ2-7
CASSAASGYYEQYF
TGTGCCAGCAGCGCCGCTAGCGGGTACTACGAGCAGTACTTC
>few|-|TRBV7-3|TRBJ2-2
CASSLFRGNTGELFF
TGTGCCAGCAGCTTATTTCGGGGAAACACCGGGGAGCTGTTTTTT
>-|-|TRBV28|TRBJ2-2
CASSSQQGDRLNTGELFF
TGTGCCAGCAGCAGCCAACAGGGAGATCGACTTAACACCGGGGAGCTGTTTTTT
>-|-|TRBV5-1|TRBJ2-7
CASSLAPSLVYEQYF
TGCGCCAGCAGCTTGGCCCCTAGCTTAGTCTACGAGCAGTACTTC
>-|-|TRBV2|TRBJ1-1
CASSVTGTTEAFF
TGTGCCAGCAGCGTGACAGGAACCACTGAAGCTTTCTTT
>once|TRBD2|TRBV10-3|TRBJ2-7
CAISPGTISYEQYF
TGTGCCATCAGCCCCGGGACTATTTCCTACGAGCAGTACTTC
>once|TRBD1|TRBV28|TRBJ2-2
CASSAYRGSAGELFF
TGTGCCAGCAGCGCTTACAGGGGGTCCGCCGGGGAGCTGTTTTTT
>-|-|TRBV6-5|TRBJ2-3
CASSYRPILTDTQYF
TGTGCCAGCAGTTACCGCCCCATCTTGACAGATACGCAGTATTTT
>-|TRBD2|TRBV9|TRBJ2-5
CASSPTGTSGAETQYF
TGTGCCAGCAGCCCGACCGGGACTAGCGGGGCAGAGACCCAGTACTTC
>-|-|TRBV12-3/TRBV12-4|TRBJ1-3
CASNTGSGNTIYF
TGTGCCAGCAACACAGGGTCCGGAAACACCATATATTTT
>few|-|TRBV4-2|TRBJ2-7
CASSQDFTGITYEQYF
TGTGCCAGCAGCCAAGATTTTACGGGGATAACCTACGAGCAGTACTTC
>-|TRBD1|TRBV3-1/TRBV3-2|TRBJ1-5
CASSRGTDRRPQHF
TGTGCCAGCAGCCGAGGGACAGACCGTCGGCCCCAGCATTTT
>-|TRBD2|TRBV7-6|TRBJ2-5
CASSLLAGSAETQYF
TGTGCCAGCAGCTTATTAGCGGGGTCCGCGGAGACCCAGTACTTC
>-|-|TRBV15|TRBJ1-1
CATRKRRLNTEAFF
TGTGCCACCAGAAAACGCAGATTGAACACTGAAGCTTTCTTT
>-|-|TRBV7-9|TRBJ1-5
CASSFGSGNQPQHF
TGTGCCAGCAGCTTCGGGTCTGGCAATCAGCCCCAGCATTTT